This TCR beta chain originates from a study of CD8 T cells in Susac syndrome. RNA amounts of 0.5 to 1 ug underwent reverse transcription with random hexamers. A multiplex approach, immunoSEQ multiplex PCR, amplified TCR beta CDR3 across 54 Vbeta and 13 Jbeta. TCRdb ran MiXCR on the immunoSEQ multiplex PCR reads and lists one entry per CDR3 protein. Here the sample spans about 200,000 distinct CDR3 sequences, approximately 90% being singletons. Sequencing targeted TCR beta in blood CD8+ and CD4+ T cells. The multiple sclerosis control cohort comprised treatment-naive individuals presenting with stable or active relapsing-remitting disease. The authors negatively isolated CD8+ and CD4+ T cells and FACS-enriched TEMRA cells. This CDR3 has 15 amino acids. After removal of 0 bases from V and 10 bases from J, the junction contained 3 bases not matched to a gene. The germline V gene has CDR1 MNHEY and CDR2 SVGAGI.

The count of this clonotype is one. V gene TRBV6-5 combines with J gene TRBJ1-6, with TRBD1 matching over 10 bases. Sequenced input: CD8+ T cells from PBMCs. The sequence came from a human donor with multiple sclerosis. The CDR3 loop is CASSYSTGGGSPLHF. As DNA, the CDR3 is TGTGCCAGCAGTTACTCGACAGGGGGCGGATCACCCCTCCACTTT.